A selection of T cell receptor beta chains follows, all from one sample in a study of response to subunit inactivated influenza vaccine. TCRdb itself ran the RT-PCR reads through MiXCR, one entry per CDR3 protein. Among approximately 700,000 distinct CDR3 sequences listed, around 14% were seen once. The specimen was PBMCs from blood, collected around two weeks before vaccination. These receptors originate from a man in his fifties or sixties who received an inactivated influenza vaccine. CDR3s include the opening cysteine and the closing phenylalanine or tryptophan. Fields, in order: clone size, D gene, V gene, J gene, CDR3 protein, CDR3 DNA. A D gene is named only where the DNA matches it firmly. Clone size is shown for a subset of rows, as once, few, many or a class of expanded clone.

NA,NA,TRBV18,TRBJ2-1,CASSLRAPLGASYNEQFF,TGTGCCAGCTCTTTGCGGGCCCCCCTCGGGGCCTCTTACAATGAGCAGTTCTTC
NA,NA,TRBV7-9,TRBJ1-6,CASSLGMTSYNSPLHF,TGTGCCAGCAGCTTAGGAATGACAAGCTATAATTCACCCCTCCACTTT
few,TRBD1,TRBV10-3,TRBJ1-4,CAISEGTGEANEKLFF,TGTGCCATCAGTGAGGGGACAGGAGAAGCGAATGAAAAACTGTTTTTT
NA,NA,TRBV6-5,TRBJ2-4,CASSYVQTLAKNIQYF,TGTGCCAGCAGTTATGTTCAGACCCTAGCCAAAAACATTCAGTACTTC
many,NA,TRBV9,TRBJ2-7,CASSVGTGAYEQYF,TGTGCCAGCAGCGTTGGGACGGGGGCCTACGAGCAGTACTTC
NA,NA,TRBV27,TRBJ2-4,CASSYAPRTSSAKNIQYF,TGTGCCAGCAGTTACGCCCCCCGAACAAGCTCCGCCAAAAACATTCAGTACTTC
NA,TRBD1,TRBV5-6,TRBJ2-3,CASSRDRVDTQYF,TGTGCCAGCAGCAGGGACAGGGTTGATACGCAGTATTTT
NA,TRBD2,TRBV18,TRBJ2-2,CASSSASGGNTGELFF,TGTGCCAGCTCATCGGCTAGCGGTGGCAACACCGGGGAGCTGTTTTTT
many,TRBD2,TRBV29-1,TRBJ2-7,CSVAPGTSGYEQYF,TGCAGCGTTGCCCCCGGGACTAGCGGCTACGAGCAGTACTTC
NA,NA,TRBV7-8,TRBJ2-7,CASSLERRSSYEQYF,TGTGCCAGCAGCTTAGAAAGAAGGAGCTCCTACGAGCAGTACTTC
few,NA,TRBV2,TRBJ2-7,CASQTDLISYEQYF,TGTGCCAGCCAAACGGATTTGATATCCTACGAGCAGTACTTC
NA,NA,TRBV7-9,TRBJ2-1,CASSSRGGDRTYNEQFF,TGTGCCAGCAGCTCCCGTGGGGGGGACAGGACCTACAATGAGCAGTTCTTC
few,NA,TRBV29-1,TRBJ2-3,CSVDTLDTQYF,TGCAGCGTAGATACACTAGATACGCAGTATTTT
NA,NA,TRBV20-1,TRBJ2-5,CRAKETQYF,TGCAGGGCCAAAGAGACCCAGTACTTC
NA,NA,TRBV30,TRBJ1-4,CAWRAGASGEKLFF,TGTGCCTGGAGAGCAGGGGCTAGTGGTGAAAAACTGTTTTTT
NA,NA,TRBV10-3,TRBJ1-2,CAISAERYGYTF,TGTGCCATCAGTGCCGAGCGTTATGGCTACACCTTC
NA,NA,TRBV7-2,TRBJ2-1,CASSQGPGRTEQFF,TGTGCCAGCAGCCAAGGGCCGGGGCGGACTGAGCAGTTCTTC
few,NA,TRBV28,TRBJ2-5,CASSPWSGAQETQYF,TGTGCCAGCAGTCCATGGTCGGGGGCCCAAGAGACCCAGTACTTC
NA,NA,TRBV6-5,TRBJ1-6,CASSYDENSPLHF,TGTGCCAGCAGTTACGACGAGAATTCACCCCTCCACTTT
few,NA,TRBV2,TRBJ1-4,CAKKASNEKLFF,TGTGCCAAAAAGGCGTCTAATGAAAAACTGTTTTTT
few,NA,TRBV27,TRBJ1-2,CASSLGSAVSYGYTF,TGTGCCAGCAGTTTAGGGTCAGCCGTGTCATATGGCTACACCTTC
NA,NA,TRBV30,TRBJ2-6,CAWRDSGANVLTF,TGTGCCTGGAGGGACTCTGGGGCCAACGTCCTGACTTTC
NA,TRBD1,TRBV27,TRBJ2-7,CASSSWTGGSGEQYF,TGTGCCAGCAGTTCGTGGACAGGGGGTTCGGGTGAGCAGTACTTC